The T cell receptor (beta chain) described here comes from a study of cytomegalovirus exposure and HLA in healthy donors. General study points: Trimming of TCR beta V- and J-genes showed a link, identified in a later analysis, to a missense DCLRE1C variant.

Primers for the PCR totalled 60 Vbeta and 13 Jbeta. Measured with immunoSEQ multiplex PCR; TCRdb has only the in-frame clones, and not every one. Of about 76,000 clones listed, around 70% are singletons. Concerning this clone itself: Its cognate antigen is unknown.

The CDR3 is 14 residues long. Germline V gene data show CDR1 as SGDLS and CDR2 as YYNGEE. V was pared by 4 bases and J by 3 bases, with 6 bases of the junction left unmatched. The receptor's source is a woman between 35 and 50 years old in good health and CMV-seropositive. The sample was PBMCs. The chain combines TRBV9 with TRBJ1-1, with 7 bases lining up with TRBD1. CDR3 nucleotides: TGTGCCAGCAGCTCAAGTACAGGGGACACTGAAGCTTTCTTT. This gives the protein CASSSSTGDTEAFF.